This T cell receptor (beta chain) derives from a study of blood T cell repertoires in COVID-19. J lost 1 base, V lost 3 bases, and 2 bases had no gene match. Germline CDR1 is SGHDN and CDR2 is FVKESK. This CDR3 contains 14 residues. The protocol was immunoSEQ multiplex PCR, while the TCRdb copy is restricted to in-frame clones and leaves out a portion. In the table there are about 190,000 clones, around 80% of which are singletons. Source material: peripheral blood. This clonotype was obtained from a man between 25 and 39 years old with active or convalescent COVID-19. This chain joins TRBV14 and TRBJ2-5, with 7 bases that match TRBD1. The CDR3 nucleotides are TGTGCCAGCAGCCATAGGGACAGCCAAGAGACCCAGTACTTC. Translating it yields CASSHRDSQETQYF. The full variable domain, with the rest looked up from reference TRBV14 and TRBJ2-5, is EAGVTQFPSHSVIEKGQTVTLRCDPISGHDNLYWYRRVMGKEIKFLLHFVKESKQDESGMPNNRFLAERTGGTYSTLKVQPAELEDSGVYFCASSHRDSQETQYFGPGTRLLVL.